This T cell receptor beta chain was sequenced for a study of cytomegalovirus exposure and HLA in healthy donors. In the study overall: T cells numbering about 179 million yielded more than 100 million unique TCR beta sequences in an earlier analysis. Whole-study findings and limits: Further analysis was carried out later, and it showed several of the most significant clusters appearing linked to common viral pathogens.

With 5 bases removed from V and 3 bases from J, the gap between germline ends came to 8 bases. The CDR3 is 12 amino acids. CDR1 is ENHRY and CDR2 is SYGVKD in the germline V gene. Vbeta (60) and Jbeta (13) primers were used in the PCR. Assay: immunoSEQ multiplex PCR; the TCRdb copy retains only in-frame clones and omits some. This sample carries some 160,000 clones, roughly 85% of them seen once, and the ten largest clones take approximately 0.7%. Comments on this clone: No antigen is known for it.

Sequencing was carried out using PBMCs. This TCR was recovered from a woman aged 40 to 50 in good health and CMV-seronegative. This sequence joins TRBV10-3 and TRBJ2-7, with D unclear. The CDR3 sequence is CAISSPGYEQYF. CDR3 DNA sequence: TGTGCCATCAGTTCCCCCGGCTACGAGCAGTACTTC.